The 15 T cell receptor beta chains presented below share a single source sample, sequenced in a study of neurological immune-mediated disorders (dated by TCRdb to the late 2010s). Library preparation employed 5' RACE. Sequenced using an Illumina HiSeq 2500. TCRdb reanalyzed the raw reads on its own, using fastp at Q25 for trimming and MiXCR for clone calling, and kept in-frame beta chains. For every CDR3 protein sequence, its rows merge into one entry that carries the most common genes and DNA. The sample yields under 70,000 distinct CDR3 sequences; more than 3% were counted once. The ten largest make up approximately 4.7% of the sample. Sequencing was done on a sample of PBMCs. All receptors derive from a woman aged 45-65 years with multiple sclerosis.

This clonotype appeared many times. The gene calls are TRBV18 and TRBJ1-3; D unclear. The CDR3 loop spans 17 amino acids. Germline V gene data show CDR1 as KGHSH and CDR2 as LQKENI. V was clipped by 3 bases and J by 0 bases, with 15 bases between them. The CDR3 DNA sequence: TGTGCCAGCTCACCCGGAACGACTGCTTTCTCTGGAAACACCATATATTTT. Translating it yields CASSPGTTAFSGNTIYF.

This clonotype was observed at least ten times. The genes are TRBV20-1 and TRBJ1-2; D not certain. The CDR3 sequence is 12 residues long. Trimming removed 3 bases at V and 5 bases at J, with 10 bases between. Germline V gene lookup returns CDR1 DFQATT and CDR2 SNEGSKA (reference sequence). The CDR3 spells CSASRLDYGYTF. CDR3 DNA: TGCAGTGCTAGCCGACTGGATTATGGCTACACCTTC.

At least ten counts were recorded for this clonotype. The chain combines TRBV5-1 with TRBJ2-5; 7 nucleotides agree with TRBD2. The trim removed 5 bases at V and 4 bases at J, leaving 8 bases unmatched. CDR3 length equals 14 residues. The germline V gene encodes CDR1 SGHRS and CDR2 YFSETQ. DNA of the CDR3: TGCGCCAGCAGGCCTACTAGCGTTGGAGAGACCCAGTACTTC. This codes for CASRPTSVGETQYF.

Ten or more counts support this clonotype. The V gene is TRBV20-1, the J gene TRBJ1-2; weak D call: TRBD1 (6 bases). Deletions cut 4 bases from V and 6 bases from J, with 12 bases between. The CDR3 totals 12 residues. Germline-derived CDR1 and CDR2 are DFQATT and SNEGSKA (reference sequence). CDR3 amino acids: CSAKGGENGYTF. The CDR3 DNA is TGCAGTGCTAAGGGGGGTGAAAATGGCTACACCTTC.

This clonotype was observed at least ten times. The V and J genes are TRBV20-1 and TRBJ2-1; 10 nucleotides agree with TRBD2. The CDR3 consists of 16 residues. The germline gives CDR1 DFQATT, CDR2 SNEGSKA (reference sequence). Trimming took 1 base from V and 6 from J; bases not matched to a gene: 9. The CDR3 loop is CSARASLAGSVNEQFF. The CDR3 DNA reads as TGCAGTGCTAGAGCCTCACTAGCGGGGTCGGTCAATGAGCAGTTCTTC.

Many counts were recorded for this clonotype. The V call is TRBV4-3, the J call TRBJ2-1, with D possibly TRBD2 on 5 matching bases. Germline loops: CDR1 LGHNA, CDR2 YSLEER. The CDR3 extends over 14 amino acids. V was trimmed by 0 bases and J by 4 bases, leaving 7 bases between them. In DNA form, the CDR3 reads TGCGCCAGCAGCCAAGATTCGGGATACAATGAGCAGTTCTTC. Translating it yields CASSQDSGYNEQFF.

Ten or more counts support this clonotype. V gene TRBV27 combines with J gene TRBJ1-2, with D hard to call. Per the germline V gene, CDR1 is MNHEY and CDR2 is SMNVEV (reference sequence). Trimming cost V 5 bases and J 8 bases, with 18 bases left between them. The CDR3 loop spans 14 amino acids. The CDR3 here is CASSPATGETGYTF. As DNA, the CDR3 is TGTGCCAGCAGTCCCGCAACCGGGGAAACGGGCTACACCTTC.

The sample holds many counts of this clonotype. The V and J genes are TRBV20-1 and TRBJ1-4; 10 bases align to TRBD1. V shed 1 base and J 3 bases; nucleotides not matched to a gene: 5. This CDR3 contains 16 residues. Germline loops: CDR1 DFQATT, CDR2 SNEGSKA (reference sequence). The CDR3 DNA is TGCAGTGCTAGAGGACAGGGGGCGCCTTCTAATGAAAAACTGTTTTTT. It is translated as CSARGQGAPSNEKLFF.

The table lists this clonotype with many counts. V gene TRBV20-1 combines with J gene TRBJ2-7, with D perhaps TRBD1 (5 bases). The germline gives CDR1 DFQATT, CDR2 SNEGSKA (reference sequence). V shed 6 bases and J shed 7 bases, with 16 bases lying between them. The CDR3 covers 12 residues. The CDR3 DNA reads as TGCAGTGCGGTTGGGGCGATAGGGGAGCAGTACTTC. This encodes CSAVGAIGEQYF.

This clonotype has at least ten counts. The chain uses TRBV25-1 and TRBJ2-1; D is ambiguous. Germline CDR1 MGHDK, CDR2 SYGVNS. V was clipped by 3 bases and J by 7 bases, with 13 bases between them. CDR3 size: 14 residues. Here the CDR3 reads CASSEAVYRNEQFF. Written as DNA, the CDR3 is TGTGCCAGCAGTGAGGCAGTCTATCGTAATGAGCAGTTCTTC.

This clonotype was picked up many times. This sequence joins TRBV12-3 or TRBV12-4 and TRBJ1-3; no clear D gene. The CDR3 totals 14 residues. V was cut by 8 bases and J by 0 bases, with 11 bases left in between. The CDR3 bases are TGTGCCAGCGGGCGAAAAAACTCTGGAAACACCATATATTTT. This codes for CASGRKNSGNTIYF.

This clonotype was detected many times. The J gene is TRBJ1-4, the V gene TRBV20-1; 8 bases fit TRBD1. The CDR3 runs 14 residues. Germline CDR1 is DFQATT and CDR2 is SNEGSKA (reference sequence). J was trimmed by 8 bases and V by 0 bases; bases with no gene match: 5. The CDR3 region is CSARDPGGREKLFF. DNA for the CDR3: TGCAGTGCTAGAGATCCAGGGGGCCGCGAAAAACTGTTTTTT.

This clonotype was counted at least ten times. V is TRBV27 and J is TRBJ2-7, with a weak D call TRBD1 (6 bases). Trimming shortened V by 7 bases and J by 2 bases, and 12 bases separated the two germline ends. The CDR3 is 13 amino acids. Germline CDR1 is MNHEY and CDR2 is SMNVEV (reference sequence). The CDR3 here is CASTGVLPYEQYF. The DNA of the CDR3 is TGTGCCAGCACAGGGGTCCTACCCTACGAGCAGTACTTC.

This clonotype has a count of ten or more. The chain employs TRBV7-2 and TRBJ2-7; D is unresolved. Trimming cost V 6 bases and J 4 bases, with 13 bases left between them. Looked up from germline, CDR1 is SGHTA and CDR2 is FQGNSA. This CDR3 is 13 amino acids long. CDR3 loop: CASSERVGYEQYF. The CDR3 coding sequence is TGTGCCAGCAGTGAAAGGGTCGGTTACGAGCAGTACTTC.

In its sample, this clonotype was seen many times. The chain recombines TRBV12-5 with TRBJ2-7; TRBD2 is a possible D gene (6 bases). Trimming left V 6 bases short and J 1 base short, with 28 bases between. Germline CDR1 and CDR2: LGHNT and FRNRAP. The CDR3 has 19 amino acids. The CDR3 nucleotides read TGTGCTAGTGGAAACTCACCCGTGGGGGTTGCGGGGACTTCCTACGAGCAGTACTTC. Its translation: CASGNSPVGVAGTSYEQYF.